The 25 T cell receptor beta chains given below trace back to one sample, sequenced in a study of beta chain features in type 1 diabetes. Expressed TCRB transcripts were sequenced because the isolated RNA had all been reverse transcribed beforehand. TCRdb keeps only in-frame clones here, not all; method: immunoSEQ multiplex PCR. In the table there are hundreds of thousands of clones, about 16% of which are singletons. Sequencing was done on a sample of naive CD4+ T cells from blood. The receptors shown here come from a man aged 18 to 35 in good health.

Details on this clone: Other DNA variants within this sample encode the same CDR3. J is TRBJ2-3 and V is TRBV5-1; no clear D. The V end was cut by 4 bases, the J end by 0 bases, with 9 bases between. This CDR3 region has 14 residues. CDR1 and CDR2 (germline): SGHRS, YFSETQ. The CDR3 region has the DNA TGCGCCAGCAGCCCAGGCCAGAGCACAGATACGCAGTATTTT. Residues: CASSPGQSTDTQYF.

This clone was found a few times. The V gene is TRBV5-1, the J gene TRBJ1-1, with D maybe TRBD1 (6 bases). Germline-derived CDR1 and CDR2 are SGHRS and YFSETQ. The CDR3 spans 16 residues. Trimming took off 1 base at V and 3 bases at J, with 16 bases between the two ends. The CDR3 coding sequence is TGCGCCAGCAGCTTGTGGGGCTCGGCAGGGGACACTGAAGCTTTCTTT. Protein sequence: CASSLWGSAGDTEAFF.

This clone was detected a few times. The CDR3 is CASSLSRGSLRTDTQYF. In DNA form, the CDR3 reads TGTGCCAGCAGCTTATCGCGGGGGTCCTTACGAACAGATACGCAGTATTTT. The chain links TRBV11-2 to TRBJ2-3; 7 bases are shared with TRBD2. The trim removed 2 bases at V and 3 bases at J, leaving 11 bases unmatched. The CDR3 covers 17 residues. Germline values: CDR1 SGHAT, CDR2 FQNNGV.

There are a few counts of this clone. This rearrangement joins TRBV10-3 to TRBJ2-1; 9 bases are a match to TRBD1. Germline V gene data show CDR1 as ENHRY and CDR2 as SYGVKD. The CDR3 spans 17 residues. Trimming removed 2 bases from V and 6 bases from J; junction bases left unmatched: 11. This chain's CDR3 is CAISEAYGQGRGNEQFF. The CDR3, as DNA: TGTGCCATCAGTGAGGCGTATGGACAGGGGCGAGGCAATGAGCAGTTCTTC.

The chain is built from TRBV5-6 and TRBJ2-3; the match to TRBD1 covers 8 bases. This CDR3 has 16 amino acids. From germline, CDR1 is SGHDT and CDR2 YYEEEE. V lost 1 base to trimming and J lost 4 bases; unmatched junction nucleotides: 8. Here the CDR3 DNA reads TGTGCCAGCAGCTTGAGGCAGGGGGCGAGTCCAGATACGCAGTATTTT. Translation gives CASSLRQGASPDTQYF. Using reference TRBV5-6 and TRBJ2-3 for the parts outside the CDR3, the full variable domain is DAGVTQSPTHLIKTRGQQVTLRCSPKSGHDTVSWYQQALGQGPQFIFQYYEEEERQRGNFPDRFSGHQFPNYSSELNVNALLLGDSALYLCASSLRQGASPDTQYFGPGTRLTVL.

The genes are TRBV18 and TRBJ2-3; D may be TRBD2 (6 bases). The V gene's germline CDR1 is KGHSH and CDR2 LQKENI. The CDR3 is 16 residues long. V was cut by 4 bases and J by 0 bases, with 14 bases left in between. As DNA, the CDR3 is TGTGCCAGCTCACTCCTAGCGCCCTATAGCACAGATACGCAGTATTTT. Protein: CASSLLAPYSTDTQYF.

CDR3 DNA: TGTGCCAGCAGCTTAGCAGGGGGCCAATCACCCCTCCACTTT. It is translated as CASSLAGGQSPLHF. J is TRBJ1-6 and V is TRBV7-2; TRBD1 aligns across 7 bases. Germline assignment: CDR1 SGHTA and CDR2 FQGNSA. The V segment lost 0 bases and the J segment 10 bases; nucleotides outside the gene matches: 3. The CDR3 length is 14 residues. The full variable domain, completed using reference TRBV7-2 and TRBJ1-6, is GAGVSQSPSNKVTEKGKDVELRCDPISGHTALYWYRQSLGQGLEFLIYFQGNSAPDKSGLPSDRFSAERTGGSVSTLTIQRTQQEDSAVYLCASSLAGGQSPLHFGNGTRLTVT.

V and J are TRBV5-1 and TRBJ2-3; no firm D call. V lost 4 bases to trimming and J lost 3 bases, with 15 bases between them. The CDR3 loop spans 15 amino acids. Germline-derived CDR1 and CDR2 are SGHRS and YFSETQ. Written as DNA, the CDR3 is TGCGCCAGCAGCGCGCACGGGCCGGTAACAGATACGCAGTATTTT. Translated: CASSAHGPVTDTQYF.

This clone came up a few times. V is TRBV5-1 and J is TRBJ2-2, with TRBD2 identical over 9 bases. V lost 0 bases, J lost 0 bases, and 6 bases stayed unmatched. This CDR3 has 18 amino acids. Germline CDR1 reads SGHRS; CDR2 reads YFSETQ. The CDR3 DNA reads as TGCGCCAGCAGCTTGGAGCCTAGCGGGAAGTCGAACACCGGGGAGCTGTTTTTT. It encodes CASSLEPSGKSNTGELFF.

The J gene is TRBJ2-7, the V gene TRBV11-2; 11 nucleotides line up with TRBD2. The V gene end was trimmed by 1 base and the J gene end by 3 bases; junction bases not matched to a gene: 11. The CDR3 consists of 18 residues. Germline CDR1 reads SGHAT; CDR2 reads FQNNGV. The CDR3 spells CASSLGWLAGGEGYEQYF. CDR3 coding DNA: TGTGCCAGCAGCTTAGGTTGGCTAGCGGGAGGAGAGGGCTACGAGCAGTACTTC.

The chain couples TRBV14 to TRBJ1-2; 11 bases map to TRBD1. The CDR3 spans 16 residues. Per germline, CDR1 SGHDN and CDR2 FVKESK. The V and J ends lost 6 bases and 7 bases, in that order; junction bases with no gene match: 13. CDR3 in DNA: TGTGCCAGCAGTTCCTACTTGGACAGGGGGCCGCGTGGCTACACCTTC. It translates to CASSSYLDRGPRGYTF.

The chain recombines TRBV5-1 with TRBJ1-4; 7 positions agree with TRBD1. Germline CDR1 and CDR2: SGHRS and YFSETQ. The CDR3 totals 15 residues. Unmatched junction bases numbered 6, after V lost 4 bases and J lost 3 bases. The CDR3 region is CASSLRGQPNEKLFF. CDR3 sequence (DNA): TGCGCCAGCAGCCTGAGGGGACAGCCTAATGAAAAACTGTTTTTT.

This clone was seen only once. V and J are TRBV7-6 and TRBJ1-3; 10 bases align to TRBD1. Unmatched junction bases numbered 4, after V lost 3 bases and J lost 2 bases. Germline CDR1 SGHVS, CDR2 FNYEAQ. The CDR3 sequence is 16 residues long. CDR3 in amino acids: CASSLGTGVPGNTIYF. In DNA form, the CDR3 reads TGTGCCAGCAGCTTGGGGACAGGGGTTCCTGGAAACACCATATATTTT.

This clone was counted between two and nine times. V usage is TRBV11-1 and J usage is TRBJ2-7; TRBD1 aligns across 9 bases. The CDR3 has 15 amino acids. The J segment lost 2 bases and the V segment lost 2 bases, leaving 4 bases of the junction unmatched. Germline V gives CDR1 SGHAT, CDR2 FQDESV (reference sequence). The CDR3 region is CASSLRDRETYEQYF. The CDR3 coding sequence is TGTGCCAGCAGCTTAAGGGACAGGGAAACCTACGAGCAGTACTTC.

Comment on this clone: The sample holds other DNA sequences that translate to the same CDR3. The chain uses TRBV30 and TRBJ1-5; D is ambiguous. V lost 7 bases to trimming and J lost 4 bases, with 17 bases between them. The CDR3 runs 14 residues. Per the germline V gene, CDR1 is GTSNPN and CDR2 is SVGIG (reference sequence). The CDR3 spells CASGEVGWNQPQHF. DNA of the CDR3: TGTGCCTCCGGTGAGGTAGGCTGGAATCAGCCCCAGCATTTT.

V and J are TRBV7-9 and TRBJ2-6, with D possibly matching TRBD2 (6 bases). CDR1 and CDR2 from the germline V gene are SEHNR and FQNEAQ (reference sequence). V lost 5 bases to trimming and J lost 0 bases, with 11 bases between them. The CDR3 loop spans 16 amino acids. The CDR3 DNA sequence: TGTGCCAGCAGCCGGGACTCCGGCTCTGGGGCCAACGTCCTGACTTTC. Translation: CASSRDSGSGANVLTF. The whole variable domain, remainder taken from reference TRBV7-9 and TRBJ2-6, is DTGVSQNPRHKITKRGQNVTFRCDPISEHNRLYWYRQTLGQGPEFLTYFQNEAQLEKSRLLSDRFSAERPKGSFSTLEIQRTEQGDSAMYLCASSRDSGSGANVLTFGAGSRLTVL.

This clone was observed a few times. Here the CDR3 DNA reads TGTGCCAGCAGTGTGTCCCCCCAGGACTCACCCCTCCACTTT. It encodes CASSVSPQDSPLHF. The gene calls are TRBV2 and TRBJ1-6, with D unclear. V lost 4 bases, J lost 10 bases, and 14 bases lay in between. CDR3 length: 14 residues. Germline values: CDR1 SNHLY, CDR2 FYNNEI.

J is TRBJ1-5 and V is TRBV6-6; D not resolved. Germline CDR1 is MNHNY and CDR2 is SVGAGI (reference sequence). The germline V and J ends were trimmed by 8 bases and 7 bases, with 6 bases remaining between them. The CDR3 is 10 amino acids. The CDR3 sequence is CASGIQPQHF. CDR3 DNA: TGTGCCAGCGGAATCCAGCCCCAGCATTTT.

The chain employs TRBV5-4 and TRBJ1-4; no firm D call. Trimming removed 1 base from V and 4 bases from J, with 5 bases in between. The CDR3 totals 13 residues. CDR1 and CDR2 from the germline V gene are SGHNT and YYREEE (reference sequence). The chain's CDR3 is CASSLSVNEKLFF. CDR3 DNA sequence: TGTGCCAGCAGCTTGTCCGTTAATGAAAAACTGTTTTTT.

The rearrangement uses TRBV27 and TRBJ1-2, with 9 bases matching TRBD1. The CDR3 runs to 15 residues. Looked up from germline, CDR1 is MNHEY and CDR2 is SMNVEV (reference sequence). V was clipped by 3 bases and J by 4 bases; unmatched bases: 6. Here the CDR3 reads CASSFRQGVSYGYTF. The DNA for the CDR3 is TGTGCCAGCAGTTTTAGACAGGGGGTTAGCTATGGCTACACCTTC.

This clone was recorded a few times. The rearrangement uses TRBV6-6 and TRBJ2-6; no clear D gene. Trimming stripped 8 bases from V and 0 bases from J, with 8 bases between. The CDR3 spans 14 residues. Germline CDR1 reads MNHNY; CDR2 reads SVGAGI (reference sequence). DNA of the CDR3: TGTGCCAGCGGGTTGTTCTCTGGGGCCAACGTCCTGACTTTC. The encoded protein is CASGLFSGANVLTF.

The chain carries TRBV27 and TRBJ2-3, with D maybe TRBD2 (5 bases). V lost 5 bases and J lost 8, with 14 bases in between. The V gene's germline CDR1 is MNHEY and CDR2 SMNVEV (reference sequence). The CDR3 is 13 amino acids. CDR3 loop: CASSPNAGVTQYF. The CDR3 region has the DNA TGTGCCAGCAGTCCCAACGCGGGCGTTACGCAGTATTTT.

The V gene is TRBV19, the J gene TRBJ2-6; D is unclear. V dropped 5 bases and J dropped 4 bases, with 12 bases sitting between them. This CDR3 spans 15 amino acids. The germline V gene has CDR1 LNHDA and CDR2 SQIVND (reference sequence). DNA for the CDR3: TGTGCCAGTAGTCTTAACTCGGGCGGGGCCAACGTCCTGACTTTC. The encoded protein is CASSLNSGGANVLTF. The full variable domain, rest sourced from reference TRBV19 and TRBJ2-6, is DGGITQSPKYLFRKEGQNVTLSCEQNLNHDAMYWYRQDPGQGLRLIYYSQIVNDFQKGDIAEGYSVSREKKESFPLTVTSAQKNPTAFYLCASSLNSGGANVLTFGAGSRLTVL.

This clone was detected a few times. The chain uses TRBV7-2 and TRBJ1-2; D is perhaps TRBD1 (5 bases). Trimming pared 4 bases from V and 8 bases from J, leaving 17 bases between. Germline CDR1 and CDR2: SGHTA and FQGNSA. This CDR3 has 14 residues. The CDR3 DNA follows: TGTGCCAGCAGCTCCGGCGCGGGGGATAGCGGCTACACCTTC. Amino acid sequence: CASSSGAGDSGYTF.

This chain connects TRBV29-1 to TRBJ2-7; 11 nucleotides match TRBD2. Per the germline V gene, CDR1 is SQVTM and CDR2 is ANQGSEA. Trimming removed 1 base from V and 6 bases from J; junction bases left unmatched: 5. CDR3 length equals 14 residues. CDR3 sequence: CSVEGLAGTIEQYF. For the CDR3, the DNA is TGCAGCGTTGAAGGACTAGCGGGGACCATCGAGCAGTACTTC.